At least ten counts were recorded for the clone carrying this T cell receptor (beta chain). Its specificity is unknown. Deep was the level at which the assay was run. Clones were read by immunoSEQ multiplex PCR, and TCRdb kept only the in-frame ones, dropping some. The top ten clones hold around 11% of a sample with about 460,000 clones, approximately 80% of them seen once. This entry belongs to a study of shared clonotypes between healthy human individuals. About the research overall: Ranging from 18 to 49 in age, donors were a couple of women and a few men.

The CDR3 is 14 residues long. The V end lost 5 bases, the J end lost 6 bases, and 13 bases lay between the germline ends. CDR1 and CDR2 from the germline V gene are MNHNS and SASEGT. Study findings and constraints: Among donors, the sharing of clonotypes was expected to be influenced by sequencing depth.

This clonotype originated in a woman in her forties in good health. Some clones in this sample may be carry-over from other donors' samples. The specimen sequenced was PBMCs. The V and J genes are TRBV6-1 and TRBJ2-2; D is possibly TRBD2 (6 bases). The CDR3 sequence is CASSRTGESGELFF. The CDR3 DNA sequence: TGTGCCAGCAGTCGAACGGGGGAATCCGGGGAGCTGTTTTTT.